This T cell receptor (beta chain) is from a study of blood T cell repertoires in COVID-19. Study-level background: PBMCs, B-cell-depleted T cells, or T cells provided the cDNA or gDNA that made up the material.

The CDR3 runs 15 residues. The germline gives CDR1 LGHDT, CDR2 YNNKEL (reference sequence). Trimming took 4 bases from V and 7 from J; bases not matched to a gene: 7. This clone has a handful of counts. In the authors' workflow: Using reference gene primer amplification, nucleated cell counts were estimated. Sequencing used immunoSEQ multiplex PCR; TCRdb keeps in-frame clones, though not all of them. For V, J and clone size, that table is used; D and trimming come from the DNA. The sample carries fewer than 300,000 clones, 87% recorded once. The gene calls are TRBV3-1 (or the pseudogene TRBV3-2) and TRBJ2-2; 9 positions agree with TRBD1. Sequenced: peripheral blood. This TCR was recovered from a woman aged 45-65 years with acute or convalescent COVID-19. The chain's CDR3 is CASSPAGTGLGELFF. CDR3 nucleotides: TGTGCCAGCAGCCCCGCCGGGACAGGGCTCGGGGAGCTGTTTTTT.